One and the same sample provided the 31 T cell receptor beta chains below, sequenced in a study of T cell clonality in common variable immunodeficiency. The repertoire was sequenced with immunoSEQ multiplex PCR; TCRdb's copy has only in-frame clones and lacks some. Found here are 30,000 to 35,000 clones, no singletons; the ten largest cover around 6.9%. Study findings and constraints: In common variable immunodeficiency, TCR beta chains reportedly carried fewer deletions and N-nucleotide insertions.

The antigens for these receptors are not known. Input material: peripheral blood mononuclear cells. The source is a human donor with common variable immunodeficiency.

This clone was detected ten times or more. The read halts 3 residues ahead of the CDR3 end, with the missing end drawn from the germline J gene. The chain is built from TRBV20-1 and TRBJ1-6; TRBD1 aligns across 7 bases. The CDR3 totals 14 residues. V was pared by 0 bases and J by 7 bases, with 3 bases of the junction left unmatched. The germline gives CDR1 DFQATT, CDR2 SNEGSKA (reference sequence). The CDR3 protein is CSARDRQGNSPLHF. Incomplete CDR3 DNA: TGCAGTGCTAGAGATCGACAGGGAAATTCACCC.

The table lists this clone with a few counts. The read ends 3 residues early relative to the CDR3; the germline J gene fills the gap. The chain uses TRBV7-3 and TRBJ2-5, with D tentatively TRBD2 (5 bases). Trimming pared 2 bases from V and 3 bases from J, leaving 13 bases between. Germline V gives CDR1 SGHTA, CDR2 FQGTGA. The CDR3 spans 15 residues. Incomplete CDR3 DNA: TGTGCCAGCAGCTTAGCGTCGGGGTGGGAAGAGACC. Translated: CASSLASGWEET. The whole CDR3 is CASSLASGWEETQYF.

This clone was detected only a few times. With the read ending 3 residues before the CDR3 end, the germline J gene is used to fill in that end. The V gene is TRBV7-6, the J gene TRBJ2-3; D may be TRBD1 or TRBD2 (5 bases each). This CDR3 comprises 14 residues. Germline values: CDR1 SGHVS, CDR2 FNYEAQ. Trimming pared 3 bases from V and 1 base from J, leaving 8 bases between. CDR3: CASSLRGGTDTQYF. The CDR3 DNA, read in part, is TGTGCCAGCAGCTTGAGGGGAGGCACAGATACG. The full variable domain, in which reference TRBV7-6 and TRBJ2-3 provide the parts outside the CDR3, is GAGVSQSPRYKVTKRGQDVALRCDPISGHVSLYWYRQALGQGPEFLTYFNYEAQQDKSGLPNDRFSAERPEGSISTLTIQRTEQRDSAMYRCASSLRGGTDTQYFGPGTRLTVL.

Remarks on this clone: The CDR3 end is not reached by the read, which stops 3 residues before it; the germline J gene fills it in. The V call is TRBV30, the J call TRBJ2-7, with TRBD1 as a possible D gene (6 bases). Germline values: CDR1 GTSNPN, CDR2 SVGIG (reference sequence). CDR3 length: 13 residues. V was trimmed by 2 bases and J by 2 bases, leaving 10 bases between them. CDR3 DNA (partial): TGTGCCTGGAGTAAGGGGGTACCCTACGAG. This gives the protein CAWSKGVPYE. The full-length CDR3 reads as CAWSKGVPYEQYF.

Worth noting for this clone: The read falls 3 residues short of the CDR3 end, and the missing part is taken from the germline J gene. The chain employs TRBV6-2 or TRBV6-3 and TRBJ1-5; tentatively, D is TRBD1 (5 bases). Germline assignment: CDR1 MNHEY and CDR2 SVGEGT. V lost 7 bases and J lost 6, with 25 bases in between. The CDR3 length is 17 residues. The covered CDR3 bases are TGTGCCAGCAAACTGACTCCGTACACCTTGGGGGGTCAGCCC. Its protein product is CASKLTPYTLGGQP. The whole CDR3 protein is CASKLTPYTLGGQPQHF.

This clone was counted a few times. The CDR3 end is not reached by the read, which stops 3 residues before it; the germline J gene fills it in. The chain is built from TRBV18 and TRBJ2-6, with D perhaps TRBD1 (6 bases). In germline, CDR1 is KGHSH, CDR2 LQKENI. Trimming took off 6 bases at V and 4 bases at J, with 10 bases between the two ends. CDR3 length: 14 residues. CDR3 residues: CASSSQGGANVLTF. CDR3 DNA, as far as it was read: TGTGCCAGCTCGTCCCAGGGGGGGGCCAACGTC.

This clone has a count of ten or more. The read gets to within 3 residues of the CDR3 end, and the germline J gene fills in the rest. The V and J genes are TRBV30 and TRBJ2-3, with D uncertain. The CDR3 sequence is 14 residues long. V dropped 2 bases and J dropped 2 bases, with 11 bases sitting between them. Germline CDR1 is GTSNPN and CDR2 is SVGIG (reference sequence). The CDR3 bases that were read are TGTGCCTGGAGTTTCGTCGGTTACACAGATACG. Its translation is CAWSFVGYTDT. In full, the CDR3 reads CAWSFVGYTDTQYF.

There are many counts of this clone. The CDR3 DNA, read in part, is TGTGCCAGCAGTTTTCGGGGGGGACTATATGGC. This gives the protein CASSFRGGLYG. In full, the CDR3 reads CASSFRGGLYGYTF. This sequence joins TRBV27 and TRBJ1-2; D may be TRBD1 (5 bases). The CDR3 is cut off 3 residues early in the read; its end comes from the germline J gene. CDR1 MNHEY and CDR2 SMNVEV come from the germline V gene (reference sequence). This CDR3 spans 14 amino acids. Trimming stripped 3 bases from V and 5 bases from J, with 13 bases between.

This clone was observed at least ten times. The sequence runs out 3 residues before the end of the CDR3; the remainder is reconstructed from the germline J gene. This chain uses TRBV12-3 or TRBV12-4 with TRBJ2-1, with 10 bases aligning to TRBD2. V lost 5 bases to trimming and J lost 5 bases; unmatched junction nucleotides: 3. The CDR3 covers 14 residues. This chain's CDR3 is CASSASGRDNEQFF. CDR3 DNA (partial): TGTGCCAGCAGTGCTAGCGGGAGAGACAATGAG.

This clone was recorded many times. The read is 3 residues too short to cover the CDR3 end, so that end is filled in from the germline J gene. This sequence joins TRBV19 and TRBJ1-3, with 7 bases matching TRBD1. V trimming: 5 bases; J trimming: 0 bases; junction bases outside the gene matches: 4. In germline, CDR1 is LNHDA, CDR2 SQIVND (reference sequence). CDR3 length: 15 amino acids. The CDR3 reads CASSPRDSSGNTIYF. The CDR3 DNA, read in part, is TGTGCCAGTAGTCCCCGGGACAGCTCTGGAAACACC.

With regard to this clone: The read halts 3 residues ahead of the CDR3 end, with the missing end drawn from the germline J gene. Distinct nucleotide sequences in the sample also encode this CDR3. The chain recombines TRBV7-9 with TRBJ1-2; D is unresolved. The V end was cut by 5 bases, the J end by 4 bases, with 8 bases between. The CDR3 spans 12 residues. Germline CDR1 is SEHNR and CDR2 is FQNEAQ (reference sequence). CDR3 bases read: TGTGCCAGCAGCCTTGAAGGCTATGGC. Translation gives CASSLEGYG. The entire CDR3 protein is CASSLEGYGYTF. Full variable domain (remainder filled in from reference TRBV7-9 and TRBJ1-2): DTGVSQNPRHKITKRGQNVTFRCDPISEHNRLYWYRQTLGQGPEFLTYFQNEAQLEKSRLLSDRFSAERPKGSFSTLEIQRTEQGDSAMYLCASSLEGYGYTFGSGTRLTVV.

In the case of this clone: Read coverage stops 3 residues before the CDR3 terminus; the germline J gene supplies the remainder. The chain is built from TRBV20-1 and TRBJ2-3; the D gene is possibly TRBD1 (6 bases). The CDR3 is 17 residues long. CDR1 is DFQATT and CDR2 is SNEGSKA in the germline V gene (reference sequence). V dropped 2 bases and J dropped 3 bases, with 21 bases sitting between them. The DNA read from the CDR3 is TGCAGTGCTAGATCGTGGACAGAGAGTAGTGGGACAGATACG. This encodes CSARSWTESSGTDT. The CDR3 in full is CSARSWTESSGTDTQYF.

This clone was seen a handful of times. The missing CDR3 end, 3 residues past where the read stops, is filled in from the germline J gene. V usage is TRBV11-3 and J usage is TRBJ2-1; TRBD2 matches 7 bases. The CDR3 is 14 amino acids. CDR1 is SGHNT and CDR2 is YENEEA in the germline V gene. The junction had 10 bases not matched to a gene; V was cut back by 5 bases and J by 9 bases. CDR3 bases read: TGTGCCAGCAGCCAAGCGGGATCGTTCGGTGAG. Protein sequence: CASSQAGSFGE. The whole CDR3 is CASSQAGSFGEQFF.

At least ten counts were recorded for this clone. Sequencing ends 3 residues short of the CDR3 end; the germline J gene provides the rest. The chain is built from TRBV19 and TRBJ2-6; the D is unclear. Germline loops: CDR1 LNHDA, CDR2 SQIVND (reference sequence). The V gene lost 7 bases and the J gene lost 0 bases, with 13 bases spanning the gap. The CDR3 loop spans 16 amino acids. The sequenced part of the CDR3 DNA is TGTGCCAGTACCCTCTACGGTGTCTCTGGGGCCAACGTC. This codes for CASTLYGVSGANV. The entire CDR3 sequence reads CASTLYGVSGANVLTF.

With respect to this clone: The read finishes 3 residues shy of the CDR3 end, and the germline J gene is used to complete it. V and J are TRBV20-1 and TRBJ1-2, with 11 bases matching TRBD1. Germline CDR1 DFQATT, CDR2 SNEGSKA (reference sequence). The CDR3 sequence is 16 residues long. V was pared by 6 bases and J by 3 bases, with 12 bases of the junction left unmatched. The covered CDR3 bases are TGCAGTGCCAAAAGGACAGGGGGCGGATGGGACTATGGC. It specifies CSAKRTGGGWDYG. The CDR3 reads in full as CSAKRTGGGWDYGYTF.

This clone is judged medium-sized (0.01 to 0.1%). The read ends 3 residues before the CDR3 terminus; that terminus is restored from the germline J gene. The chain links TRBV20-1 to TRBJ2-7, with 12 nucleotides matching TRBD2. The V gene's germline CDR1 is DFQATT and CDR2 SNEGSKA (reference sequence). V lost 1 base, J lost 4 bases, and 5 bases stayed unmatched. This CDR3 is built from 15 residues. The CDR3 spells CSARGRTSGNYEQYF. CDR3 DNA, as far as it was read: TGCAGTGCTAGAGGTAGGACTAGCGGGAATTACGAG.

Regarding this clone: The read ends 3 residues early relative to the CDR3; the germline J gene fills the gap. The V and J genes are TRBV6-2 or TRBV6-3 and TRBJ2-2; D gene unclear. There are 13 residues in the CDR3. Germline V gene lookup returns CDR1 MNHEY and CDR2 SVGEGT. V lost 5 bases and J 5 bases, leaving 9 bases between the germline ends. Incomplete CDR3 DNA: TGTGCCAGCAGTAAGACTGAAACCGGGGAG. This translates into CASSKTETGE. The CDR3 as a whole reads CASSKTETGELFF.

On this clone itself: With the read ending 3 residues before the CDR3 end, the germline J gene is used to fill in that end. The chain joins TRBV7-9 to TRBJ2-1; weak D call: TRBD2 (6 bases). The CDR3 covers 14 residues. Germline V lookup: CDR1 SEHNR, CDR2 FQNEAQ (reference sequence). Trimming removed 8 bases from V and 7 bases from J, with 18 bases in between. Partial CDR3 DNA: TGTGCCAGCTCTACCGGGACTGACATTAATGAG. This gives the protein CASSTGTDINE. The entire CDR3 is CASSTGTDINEQFF.

The sample holds a few counts of this clone. The read stops 3 residues short of the end of the CDR3; the missing end is completed from the germline J gene. This chain joins TRBV23-1 and TRBJ2-7; 7 nucleotides line up with TRBD2. TRBV23-1 is marked as an open reading frame, function uncertain. The ends lost 3 bases at V and 4 bases at J; junction bases unmatched: 6. The CDR3 loop spans 14 amino acids. The CDR3 reads CASSHPGLQYEQYF. CDR3 DNA (partial): TGCGCCAGCAGTCACCCGGGACTACAATACGAG.

In its sample, this clone was seen many times. The sequenced fragment ends 3 residues before the CDR3 boundary, so the rest is inferred from the germline J gene. The chain links TRBV19 to TRBJ1-6; D gene ambiguous. Trimming took 7 bases from V and 10 from J, leaving 14 bases between them. The CDR3 has 13 residues. Per germline, CDR1 LNHDA and CDR2 SQIVND (reference sequence). The CDR3 protein is CASKGSIISPLHF. The CDR3 DNA, read in part, is TGTGCCAGTAAAGGGTCCATCATCTCACCC.

About this clone itself: The read ends 3 residues shy of where the CDR3 ends; the end is completed using the germline J gene. The chain joins TRBV6-2 or TRBV6-3 to TRBJ2-5, with a weak D call TRBD2 (5 bases). The CDR3 runs to 14 residues. Germline V CDR1 and CDR2: MNHEY, SVGEGT. Trimming removed 0 bases at V and 5 bases at J, with 10 bases between. The covered CDR3 bases are TGTGCCAGCAGTTACTCGATTACGGGGGAGACC. Translated, it gives CASSYSITGET. The full CDR3 is CASSYSITGETQYF.

This clone was counted only a few times. Germline is not matched at one junction end, which may reflect a read error. The observed sequence ends 3 residues before the CDR3 terminus, with the missing tail filled in from the germline J gene. This rearrangement joins TRBV7-9 to TRBJ1-1; TRBD1 matches 7 bases. CDR1 and CDR2 from the germline V gene are SEHNR and FQNEAQ (reference sequence). The CDR3 extends over 13 amino acids. The chain's CDR3 is CSSVRGMNTEAFF. The covered CDR3 bases are TGTTCCAGCGTCAGGGGGATGAACACTGAA.

This clone appeared many times. The DNA read from the CDR3 is TGTGCCAGCAGTTTGAAGGGGCAT. It translates to CASSLKGH. The CDR3 reads in full as CASSLKGHQYF. J is TRBJ2-4 and V is TRBV12-3 or TRBV12-4, with D possibly TRBD1 on 5 matching bases. The read is 3 residues too short to cover the CDR3 end, so that end is filled in from the germline J gene. The CDR3 is made up of 11 amino acids.

With respect to this clone: Read sequence stops 3 residues before the CDR3 end, and the germline J gene provides the missing end. This chain joins TRBV7-8 and TRBJ2-7; D gene uncertain. CDR1 is SGHVS, CDR2 FQNEAQ, per germline. The CDR3 contains 14 residues. Trimming cost V 1 base and J 4 bases, with 11 bases left between them. The CDR3 spells CASSLEQISYEQYF. The part of the CDR3 DNA that was read is TGTGCCAGCAGCTTAGAACAGATAAGTTACGAG.

This clone was found many times. The sequenced fragment ends 3 residues before the CDR3 boundary, so the rest is inferred from the germline J gene. V and J are TRBV7-8 and TRBJ1-2; 7 bases line up with TRBD1. This CDR3 has 12 amino acids. The V gene's germline CDR1 is SGHVS and CDR2 FQNEAQ. The sequenced part of the CDR3 DNA is TGTGCCAGCAGCTTACAACAGGGGAGC. Residues: CASSLQQGS. The complete CDR3 protein is CASSLQQGSYTF.

This clone was observed a few times. The sequence runs out 3 residues before the end of the CDR3; the remainder is reconstructed from the germline J gene. This chain joins TRBV7-2 and TRBJ2-7; TRBD2 aligns across 15 bases. The CDR3 loop spans 15 amino acids. Unmatched junction bases numbered 3, after V lost 5 bases and J lost 4 bases. Germline-derived CDR1 and CDR2 are SGHTA and FQGNSA. The covered CDR3 bases are TGTGCCAGCAGCCGTGGGACTAGCGGGAGGTACGAG. This translates into CASSRGTSGRYE. In full, the CDR3 is CASSRGTSGRYEQYF.

This clone has at least ten counts. Coverage ceases 3 residues before the CDR3 finishes, and the germline J gene fills in the end. V gene TRBV5-1 combines with J gene TRBJ2-5; 10 bases are a match to TRBD1. CDR3 length: 15 amino acids. The germline V gene encodes CDR1 SGHRS and CDR2 YFSETQ. Trimming at V came to 7 bases and at J to 5 bases, leaving 11 bases not matched to a gene. The CDR3 loop is CASGSGTGDGETQYF. The part of the CDR3 DNA that was read is TGCGCCAGCGGATCCGGGACAGGGGATGGGGAGACC. Full variable domain (remainder filled in from reference TRBV5-1 and TRBJ2-5): KAGVTQTPRYLIKTRGQQVTLSCSPISGHRSVSWYQQTPGQGLQFLFEYFSETQRNKGNFPGRFSGRQFSNSRSEMNVSTLELGDSALYLCASGSGTGDGETQYFGPGTRLLVL.

This clone is medium-sized (0.01 to 0.1%) by share. Read coverage stops 3 residues before the CDR3 terminus; the germline J gene supplies the remainder. The chain is built from TRBV30 and TRBJ1-1; a weak D match, TRBD1 (5 bases). The ends were cut back, 2 bases at V and 3 bases at J, with 10 bases in the middle. This CDR3 comprises 13 residues. CDR1 and CDR2 (germline): GTSNPN, SVGIG (reference sequence). The CDR3 spells CAWSPTGHTEAFF. Incomplete CDR3 DNA: TGTGCCTGGAGTCCTACAGGTCACACTGAA. Supplemented by reference TRBV30 and TRBJ1-1, the full variable domain reads SQTIHQWPATLVQPVGSPLSLECTVEGTSNPNLYWYRQAAGRGLQLLFYSVGIGQISSEVPQNLSASRPQDRQFILSSKKLLLSDSGFYLCAWSPTGHTEAFFGQGTRLTVV.

This clone was counted a few times. Coverage ceases 3 residues before the CDR3 finishes, and the germline J gene fills in the end. This chain joins TRBV20-1 and TRBJ2-5; tentative D call: TRBD2 (6 bases). The V gene lost 0 bases and the J gene lost 5 bases, with 25 bases spanning the gap. The length of the CDR3 is 18 residues. Germline V lookup: CDR1 DFQATT, CDR2 SNEGSKA (reference sequence). This CDR3 reads CSARESGSGGPGRETQYF. The CDR3 DNA, read in part, is TGCAGTGCTAGAGAGAGCGGGTCCGGAGGGCCAGGGAGGGAGACC.

This clone was detected only a few times. With the read ending 3 residues before the CDR3 end, the germline J gene is used to fill in that end. This chain joins TRBV18 and TRBJ2-5; 9 nucleotides align to TRBD1. Germline V gene data show CDR1 as KGHSH and CDR2 as LQKENI. The V gene end was trimmed by 6 bases and the J gene end by 4 bases; junction bases not matched to a gene: 3. The CDR3 is 13 amino acids. The covered CDR3 bases are TGTGCCAGCTCCCCGACAGGGGGAGAGACC. Amino acid sequence: CASSPTGGET. The whole CDR3 sequence is CASSPTGGETQYF.

Ten or more counts support this clone. The sequence runs out 3 residues before the end of the CDR3; the remainder is reconstructed from the germline J gene. The chain employs TRBV19 and TRBJ1-1; possibly TRBD1 for D (6 bases). V gave up 6 bases and J gave up 5 bases, with 16 bases separating them. Germline CDR1 LNHDA, CDR2 SQIVND (reference sequence). The CDR3 has 14 residues. CDR3 DNA, as far as it was read: TGTGCCAGTAGATTGCTAGGGGGTGAGACTGAA. Its translation is CASRLLGGETE. The entire CDR3 protein reads CASRLLGGETEAFF.